This T cell receptor beta chain was obtained from a study of T-cell reconstitution after alpha-beta-depleted transplantation in children. CDR3 length equals 16 residues. CDR1 and CDR2 from the germline V gene are SGHVS and FQNEAQ. Deletions cut 5 bases from V and 4 bases from J, with 15 bases between. Molecular barcoding with unique molecular identifiers was used for the TCRbeta library. TCRdb reanalysed the PCR reads using MiXCR and keeps one entry per CDR3 protein. The sample gives about 640,000 distinct CDR3 sequences, 16% of which show up once; about 1.1% is in the top ten. This chain joins TRBV7-8 and TRBJ2-6; TRBD2 might be the D (5 bases). The sample in question was PBMCs from the stem cell graft donor, obtained from the stem cell graft. This receptor was taken from a human donor who donated a stem cell graft to a child with acute myeloid leukemia. CDR3 coding DNA: TGTGCCAGCAGCGCGGAGGTACTGGCGGGGGCCAACGTCCTGACTTTC. Amino acid sequence: CASSAEVLAGANVLTF.